The clone carrying this T cell receptor (beta chain) appeared a few times. Its specificity is unknown. This entry is derived from a study of T-cell reconstitution after alpha-beta-depleted transplantation in children. Study observations and caveats: Among T cells one year after transplant, newly produced cells accounted for most counts and diversity.

Unique molecular identifiers were incorporated during preparation of the TCRbeta library. Each CDR3 protein gets one entry after TCRdb re-called the PCR reads with MiXCR. This table has approximately 45,000 distinct CDR3 sequences, roughly 50% appearing once. Germline lookup yields CDR1 SEHNR and CDR2 FQNEAQ (reference sequence). The CDR3 extends over 15 amino acids. With 3 bases removed from V and 0 bases from J, the gap between germline ends came to 11 bases. The material was peripheral blood, obtained before TCRalphabeta/CD19-depleted stem cell transplant. The sequence was obtained from a boy under two years old with SCID, due to receive a stem cell transplant. The J gene is TRBJ1-2, the V gene TRBV7-9, with D possibly being TRBD1 (5 bases). The CDR3 protein is CASSFTGLANYGYTF. In DNA form, the CDR3 reads TGTGCCAGCAGCTTCACAGGCTTAGCTAACTATGGCTACACCTTC.